Listed here are 3 T cell receptor beta chains from one sample, sequenced in a study of T cell responses to AZD1222 COVID-19 vaccine. The repertoire was sequenced with immunoSEQ multiplex PCR; TCRdb's copy has only in-frame clones and lacks some. The table has tens of thousands of clones, approximately 90% seen once. This specimen was peripheral blood, taken on day 0 of MenACWY control vaccination. These receptors all come from an adult in good health.

The V and J genes are TRBV12-3 or TRBV12-4 and TRBJ1-4; D gene ambiguous. The CDR3 loop spans 13 amino acids. V was trimmed by 6 bases and J by 4 bases, leaving 9 bases between them. The CDR3 is CASRSGLNEKLFF. DNA of the CDR3: TGTGCCAGCAGGTCCGGGCTTAATGAAAAACTGTTTTTT.

The rearrangement uses TRBV2 and TRBJ1-4; 9 nucleotides line up with TRBD1. The length of the CDR3 is 15 residues. V gave up 5 bases and J gave up 5 bases; unmatched junction bases: 6. Germline-derived CDR1 and CDR2 are SNHLY and FYNNEI. The CDR3 protein is CASSLPGTGNEKLFF. The CDR3 DNA is TGTGCCAGCAGTTTACCCGGGACAGGGAATGAAAAACTGTTTTTT.

The chain employs TRBV5-1 and TRBJ1-2; 8 positions agree with TRBD1. The germline V gene encodes CDR1 SGHRS and CDR2 YFSETQ. The CDR3 is 17 residues long. V trimming: 0 bases; J trimming: 5 bases; junction bases outside the gene matches: 12. The CDR3: CASSLAQGAIPRYGYTF. As DNA, the CDR3 is TGCGCCAGCAGCTTGGCCCAGGGGGCCATTCCCCGATATGGCTACACCTTC. The whole variable domain, filled in from reference TRBV5-1 and TRBJ1-2, reads KAGVTQTPRYLIKTRGQQVTLSCSPISGHRSVSWYQQTPGQGLQFLFEYFSETQRNKGNFPGRFSGRQFSNSRSEMNVSTLELGDSALYLCASSLAQGAIPRYGYTFGSGTRLTVV.